Below, 7 T cell receptor beta chains from the same sample are listed, as sequenced in a study of T-cell reconstitution after alpha-beta-depleted transplantation in children. A TCRbeta library incorporating unique molecular identifiers was prepared. Using its own MiXCR run on the PCR reads, TCRdb lists one record per CDR3 protein. The sample lists around 600,000 distinct CDR3 sequences; around 17% were seen once. Sequenced material: PBMCs from the stem cell graft donor, taken from the stem cell graft. The receptors were gathered from a human donor who donated a stem cell graft to a child with acute myeloid leukemia.

This clonotype was recorded many times. This rearrangement joins TRBV12-3 or TRBV12-4 to TRBJ1-2; 7 bases fit TRBD1. The CDR3 has 13 residues. The V gene end was trimmed by 6 bases and the J gene end by 6 bases; junction bases not matched to a gene: 7. CDR3 nucleotide sequence: TGTGCCAGCAGCTTGACAGGGTACGATGGCTACACCTTC. Translated, it gives CASSLTGYDGYTF.

This clonotype was seen ten or more times. This chain links TRBV12-3 or TRBV12-4 with TRBJ1-5; a weak D match, TRBD1 (5 bases). Trimming cost V 7 bases and J 1 base, with 8 bases left between them. The CDR3 spans 13 residues. The CDR3 loop reads CASNGASNQPQHF. The CDR3, as DNA: TGTGCCAGCAACGGGGCAAGCAATCAGCCCCAGCATTTT.

This clonotype has more than one count but fewer than ten. The chain couples TRBV5-7 to TRBJ2-4, with 7 bases aligning to TRBD1. TRBV5-7 is flagged as an ORF with uncertain function. The CDR3 runs 17 residues. With 0 bases clipped from V and 4 bases from J, the junction kept 10 bases outside the gene matches. The CDR3 here is CASSLGKTGPKKNIQYF. For the CDR3, the DNA is TGTGCCAGCAGCTTGGGTAAGACAGGGCCTAAGAAAAACATTCAGTACTTC.

This clonotype was seen just once. This could be a read error, since a much larger clone is one nucleotide away. The V gene is TRBV20-1, the J gene TRBJ2-5; 12 bases align to TRBD2. V was pared by 3 bases and J by 2 bases, with 7 bases of the junction left unmatched. Germline loops: CDR1 DFQATT, CDR2 SNEGSKA (reference sequence). The CDR3 is made up of 16 amino acids. The CDR3, as DNA: TGCAGTGCTAGCGTACTAGCGGGGGGCAAACAAGAGACCCAGTACTTC. This sequence encodes CSASVLAGGKQETQYF.

This clonotype was detected only a few times. This rearrangement joins TRBV5-1 to TRBJ1-6; perhaps TRBD1 as D (6 bases). Trimming took 2 bases from V and 5 from J, leaving 14 bases between them. Germline CDR1 is SGHRS and CDR2 is YFSETQ. CDR3 length: 16 residues. Written as DNA, the CDR3 is TGCGCCAGCAGCTTTTGGGGCCAGGGGAATAATTCACCCCTCCACTTT. Encoded protein: CASSFWGQGNNSPLHF. The whole variable domain, filled in from reference TRBV5-1 and TRBJ1-6, reads KAGVTQTPRYLIKTRGQQVTLSCSPISGHRSVSWYQQTPGQGLQFLFEYFSETQRNKGNFPGRFSGRQFSNSRSEMNVSTLELGDSALYLCASSFWGQGNNSPLHFGNGTRLTVT.

As concerns this clonotype: The junction departs from the called germline gene at one end, perhaps through a read error. V and J are TRBV27 and TRBJ2-6; D gene uncertain. The CDR3 sequence is 21 residues long. CDR1 MNHEY and CDR2 SMNVEV come from the germline V gene (reference sequence). The CDR3 loop reads CTSSLLIRGPRKFSGANVLTF. The CDR3 region has the DNA TGCACCAGCAGTTTATTAATTAGAGGACCGCGTAAATTCTCTGGGGCCAACGTCCTGACTTTC. Combining the CDR3 with reference TRBV27 and TRBJ2-6 gives the whole variable domain EAQVTQNPRYLITVTGKKLTVTCSQNMNHEYMSWYRQDPGLGLRQIYYSMNVEVTDKGDVPEGYKVSRKEKRNFPLILESPSPNQTSLYFCTSSLLIRGPRKFSGANVLTFGAGSRLTVL.

This clonotype was detected only a few times. This chain joins TRBV7-2 and TRBJ2-7; maybe TRBD1 (5 bases). Germline values: CDR1 SGHTA, CDR2 FQGNSA. The CDR3 has 13 residues. The V and J ends lost 4 bases and 5 bases respectively, with 12 bases between them. The CDR3 reads CASSSPGYHEQYF. The CDR3 DNA follows: TGTGCCAGCAGCTCTCCAGGGTACCACGAGCAGTACTTC.